This T cell receptor (beta chain) originates from a study of OX40 agonist ivuxolimab in advanced cancers. Profiled with immunoSEQ multiplex PCR; TCRdb holds only in-frame clones, not every one. Of over 65,000 clones detected, approximately 85% appear once; the ten largest clones hold around 2.1%. This CDR3 region has 17 residues. From germline, CDR1 is SGHRS and CDR2 YFSETQ. Between the trimmed V and J ends, which lost 0 bases and 5 bases, there was a span of 18 bases. The gene calls are TRBV5-1 and TRBJ2-1; TRBD1 might be the D (5 bases). The sequence was collected from an adult with an advanced solid tumor such as melanoma, head and neck, liver or kidney cancer. The sequencing used CD4+ or CD8+ T cells sorted from blood, collected in a trial of the OX40 agonist ivuxolimab. The CDR3 protein is CASSLARLGPKDNEQFF. The DNA for the CDR3 is TGCGCCAGCAGCTTGGCCAGATTGGGGCCCAAAGACAATGAGCAGTTCTTC.